Following are 13 T cell receptor beta chains from one sample sequenced in a study of spatial heterogeneity in lung cancer. TCRdb ran MiXCR on the 5' RACE reads and lists one entry per CDR3 protein. The sample yields approximately 66,000 distinct CDR3 sequences, under 7.5% seen once. Sample time point: sample taken at primary tumor resection. The sample was PBMCs, taken at surgery. These receptors originate from a female donor with early-stage non-small cell lung cancer.

This clonotype was seen at least ten times. The chain links TRBV7-8 to TRBJ2-2, with D possibly matching TRBD2 (6 bases). The CDR3 runs to 15 residues. Trimming pared 0 bases from V and 1 base from J, leaving 6 bases between. From germline, CDR1 is SGHVS and CDR2 FQNEAQ. The CDR3, as DNA: TGTGCCAGCAGCTTAGCGGGAGGGAACACCGGGGAGCTGTTTTTT. Translating gives CASSLAGGNTGELFF.

At least ten counts were recorded for this clonotype. The J gene is TRBJ2-3, the V gene TRBV7-6; 10 bases fit TRBD1. Germline CDR1 reads SGHVS; CDR2 reads FNYEAQ. Trimming cost V 4 bases and J 8 bases; bases outside gene matches: 9. The CDR3 is 15 amino acids. The CDR3 loop is CASSSAGTGARTQYF. The CDR3 coding sequence is TGTGCCAGCAGCTCCGCCGGGACAGGGGCTCGTACGCAGTATTTT.

This clonotype appeared many times. The chain links TRBV7-8 to TRBJ1-5; TRBD1 might be the D (5 bases). V lost 3 bases and J 5 bases, leaving 11 bases between the germline ends. This CDR3 spans 14 amino acids. CDR1 SGHVS and CDR2 FQNEAQ come from the germline V gene. The CDR3 DNA sequence: TGTGCCAGCAGCTTCCAGGGACTTCATCAGCCCCAGCATTTT. Translation: CASSFQGLHQPQHF.

This clonotype was recorded many times. The V and J genes are TRBV3-1 and TRBJ1-4; tentatively, D is TRBD1 (5 bases). The CDR3 is made up of 16 amino acids. Trimming left V 2 bases short and J 4 bases short, with 14 bases between. The germline CDR1 and CDR2 sequences are LGHDT and YNNKEL (reference sequence). The CDR3 here is CASSQTGLPINEKLFF. The CDR3 DNA sequence: TGTGCCAGCAGCCAAACGGGACTCCCAATTAATGAAAAACTGTTTTTT.

Many counts were recorded for this clonotype. The V call is TRBV29-1, the J call TRBJ2-1, with 9 bases matching TRBD2. Trimming removed 4 bases from V and 5 bases from J; junction bases left unmatched: 3. CDR1 and CDR2 (germline): SQVTM, ANQGSEA. This CDR3 comprises 13 residues. The CDR3 here is CSVVSGGNNEQFF. DNA of the CDR3: TGCAGCGTTGTCAGCGGGGGGAACAATGAGCAGTTCTTC.

This clonotype was seen ten or more times. The J gene is TRBJ2-7, the V gene TRBV20-1, with 7 bases aligning to TRBD1. Per the germline V gene, CDR1 is DFQATT and CDR2 is SNEGSKA (reference sequence). V lost 6 bases to trimming and J lost 1 base; unmatched junction nucleotides: 6. This CDR3 comprises 13 residues. CDR3 in amino acids: CSAADRSSYEQYV. The CDR3 DNA reads TGCAGTGCAGCGGACAGGTCATCCTACGAGCAGTACGTC.

This clonotype was counted ten times or more. The CDR3 is CASSEKGEQYV. The CDR3 nucleotides read TGTGCCAGCAGTGAAAAGGGCGAGCAGTACGTC. The chain joins TRBV25-1 to TRBJ2-7; D gene unclear. This CDR3 spans 11 amino acids. Germline V gene data show CDR1 as MGHDK and CDR2 as SYGVNS. Trimming removed 2 bases from V and 6 bases from J, with 5 bases in between.

V and J are TRBV28 and TRBJ2-1; 10 bases are a match to TRBD2. Germline assignment: CDR1 MDHEN and CDR2 SYDVKM. This CDR3 region has 15 residues. The V and J ends lost 4 bases and 9 bases, in that order; junction bases with no gene match: 9. CDR3 sequence: CASSSGLLAGTEQFF. In DNA form, the CDR3 reads TGTGCCAGCAGTTCAGGTCTACTAGCGGGAACTGAGCAGTTCTTC.

This clonotype was counted a few times. The chain carries TRBV12-3 or TRBV12-4 and TRBJ1-2, with TRBD1 matching over 7 bases. With 7 bases clipped from V and 4 bases from J, the junction kept 9 bases outside the gene matches. This CDR3 has 14 residues. The CDR3 region has the DNA TGTGCCAGCACCAGATCGGGACAGCCCTATGGCTACACCTTC. Its translation is CASTRSGQPYGYTF.

This clonotype was picked up many times. The chain has TRBV6-1 and TRBJ2-6; D uncertain. The V gene lost 6 bases and the J gene lost 2 bases, with 11 bases spanning the gap. Germline loops: CDR1 MNHNS, CDR2 SASEGT. CDR3 length equals 15 residues. The CDR3 spells CASSYPGAGANVLTF. In DNA, the CDR3 is TGTGCCAGCAGCTACCCGGGCGCTGGGGCCAACGTCCTGACTTTC.

This clonotype was found many times. The chain links TRBV28 to TRBJ1-2; 10 bases match TRBD1. The CDR3 runs to 17 residues. J lost 2 bases, V lost 6 bases, and 12 bases had no gene match. The germline V gene has CDR1 MDHEN and CDR2 SYDVKM. The DNA for the CDR3 is TGTGCCAGCAGATTTCCTATCGGGACAGGGGCAAACTATGGCTACACCTTC. Its protein is CASRFPIGTGANYGYTF.

This clonotype was counted a few times. The gene calls are TRBV7-2 and TRBJ2-7; D is uncertain. The length of the CDR3 is 15 residues. Germline V gene sequence: CDR1 SGHTA, CDR2 FQGNSA. The V end lost 5 bases, the J end lost 2 bases, and 16 bases lay between the germline ends. The CDR3 is CASSTPAVNTYEQYF. Written as DNA, the CDR3 is TGTGCCAGCAGCACTCCTGCGGTGAATACCTACGAGCAGTACTTC.

The chain couples TRBV11-3 to TRBJ2-2; 9 bases align to TRBD1. Germline V lookup: CDR1 SGHNT, CDR2 YENEEA. V trimming: 6 bases; J trimming: 6 bases; junction bases outside the gene matches: 11. The CDR3 extends over 16 amino acids. The CDR3 DNA reads TGTGCCAGCAGTCCACACCGGGACAGGGCTTCCGGGGAGCTGTTTTTT. This codes for CASSPHRDRASGELFF.